The next 4 T cell receptor beta chains were all read from a single sample in a study of shared clonotypes between healthy human individuals. TCRdb's table, derived via immunoSEQ multiplex PCR, lists solely in-frame clones and lacks some. The top ten clones hold about 0.34% of a sample with some 2.4 million clones, roughly 93% of them seen once. The sequencing input was naive CD4+ T cells from PBMCs. Described subset: CD45RA+ positively selected. The receptors were sampled from a man younger than 35 in good health. Some clones in this sample may be carry-over from other donors' samples.

The genes are TRBV28 and TRBJ1-5; 11 bases line up with TRBD1. Germline V gives CDR1 MDHEN, CDR2 SYDVKM. Losses at the gene ends were 5 bases for V and 1 base for J; bases not matched to a gene: 10. There are 18 residues in the CDR3. CDR3 sequence (DNA): TGTGCCAGCAGTCCCGGCCGGACAGGGGGCTTGAGCAATCAGCCCCAGCATTTT. Translation: CASSPGRTGGLSNQPQHF.

This clone has more than one count but fewer than ten. This specimen includes other DNA sequences encoding the same CDR3. V gene TRBV5-1 combines with J gene TRBJ1-1; D might be TRBD1 (5 bases). The V gene lost 2 bases and the J gene lost 2 bases, with 7 bases spanning the gap. Germline assignment: CDR1 SGHRS and CDR2 YFSETQ. CDR3 length equals 13 residues. The CDR3 reads CASSFQGNTEAFF. For the CDR3, the DNA is TGCGCCAGCAGCTTTCAGGGAAACACTGAAGCTTTCTTT.

Only one count was recorded for this clone. The chain combines TRBV23-1 with TRBJ2-1, with D unclear. TRBV23-1 is assigned to the ORF class and has an uncertain function. The germline V and J ends were trimmed by 4 bases and 4 bases, with 11 bases remaining between them. The CDR3 has 14 residues. The CDR3 region is CASSPINLYNEQFF. In nucleotides, the CDR3 is TGCGCCAGCAGTCCCATAAACCTATACAATGAGCAGTTCTTC.

The J gene is TRBJ2-3, the V gene TRBV6-5, with D possibly TRBD1 on 6 matching bases. V lost 6 bases and J 4 bases, leaving 11 bases between the germline ends. CDR1 is MNHEY and CDR2 is SVGAGI in the germline V gene. The CDR3 has 13 residues. CDR3 sequence (DNA): TGTGCCAGCAGGGACAGAACCCCAGATACGCAGTATTTT. Translation gives CASRDRTPDTQYF.